Shown below are 14 T cell receptor beta chains from a single sample sequenced in a study of blood T cell repertoires in COVID-19. Assay used: immunoSEQ multiplex PCR; TCRdb lists only in-frame clones, some missing. This sample has under 65,000 clones, with around 76% found just once. Specimen: peripheral blood. These receptors all stem from a woman aged 55-70 years with acute or convalescent COVID-19.

DNA of the CDR3: TGTGCCAGCGGCCCGGGAAGCTCTGAAAAACTGTTTTTT. Its translation: CASGPGSSEKLFF. The chain has TRBV2 and TRBJ1-4; D remains unclear. Per germline, CDR1 SNHLY and CDR2 FYNNEI. The length of the CDR3 is 13 residues. V was pared by 8 bases and J by 7 bases, with 14 bases between.

The chain is built from TRBV2 and TRBJ1-6; 7 positions agree with TRBD1. The J segment lost 6 bases and the V segment lost 6 bases, leaving 5 bases of the junction unmatched. The germline CDR1 and CDR2 sequences are SNHLY and FYNNEI. This CDR3 comprises 14 residues. As DNA, the CDR3 is TGTGCCAGCAGCAGGACAGGCCCTAATTCACCCCTCCACTTT. Its translation is CASSRTGPNSPLHF.

CDR3 in DNA: TGTGCCAGCAGTGACCGACAGGGGTCTGATGAGCAGTTCTTC. Translated, it gives CASSDRQGSDEQFF. The V call is TRBV6-4, the J call TRBJ2-1; TRBD1 matches 8 bases. Germline lookup yields CDR1 MRHNA and CDR2 SNTAGT. V was pared by 2 bases and J by 8 bases, with 5 bases of the junction left unmatched. The CDR3 extends over 14 amino acids.

This clone came up a few times. The rearrangement joins TRBV24-1 to TRBJ2-2, with D unclear. This CDR3 contains 15 residues. CDR1 is KGHDR, CDR2 SFDVKD, per germline. V lost 3 bases and J 3 bases, leaving 10 bases between the germline ends. The CDR3 protein is CATSDNSADTGELFF. The CDR3 DNA reads TGTGCCACCAGTGATAACTCCGCGGACACCGGGGAGCTGTTTTTT.

The gene calls are TRBV27 and TRBJ1-5; D unresolved. Germline values: CDR1 MNHEY, CDR2 SMNVEV (reference sequence). V shed 1 base and J shed 2 bases, with 12 bases lying between them. The CDR3 has 16 amino acids. The CDR3 loop is CASSLWAGRGNQPQHF. CDR3 DNA: TGTGCCAGCAGTTTATGGGCGGGTAGAGGCAATCAGCCCCAGCATTTT.

The V and J genes are TRBV30 and TRBJ1-5; 9 bases are a match to TRBD1. The CDR3 covers 13 residues. The germline gives CDR1 GTSNPN, CDR2 SVGIG (reference sequence). V lost 2 bases and J lost 5; bases outside the gene matches: 1. CDR3 protein: CAWSRDRDQPQHF. The CDR3 nucleotides are TGTGCCTGGAGTCGGGACAGGGATCAGCCCCAGCATTTT.

This clone was seen only a few times. The gene calls are TRBV29-1 and TRBJ1-3, with TRBD1 identical over 10 bases. The length of the CDR3 is 16 residues. J lost 1 base, V lost 4 bases, and 7 bases had no gene match. Germline assignment: CDR1 SQVTM and CDR2 ANQGSEA. CDR3 nucleotide sequence: TGCAGCGTTGTGGGGACAGGGGAGTCGTCTGGAAACACCATATATTTT. This codes for CSVVGTGESSGNTIYF.

The chain carries TRBV6-6 and TRBJ2-3; 8 bases fit TRBD2. J was trimmed by 4 bases and V by 2 bases; bases with no gene match: 5. This CDR3 comprises 15 residues. CDR1 MNHNY and CDR2 SVGAGI come from the germline V gene (reference sequence). The CDR3 sequence is CASSYAGGSADTQYF. CDR3 nucleotide sequence: TGTGCCAGCAGTTACGCGGGGGGAAGCGCAGATACGCAGTATTTT.

The chain is built from TRBV9 and TRBJ2-7; D unclear. The CDR3 is 13 residues long. Between the trimmed V and J ends, which lost 5 bases and 5 bases, there was a span of 14 bases. Germline V gene lookup returns CDR1 SGDLS and CDR2 YYNGEE. The CDR3 DNA follows: TGTGCCAGCAGTGAGTCCCTTAGCAACGAGCAGTACTTC. Translation: CASSESLSNEQYF.

The CDR3 region has the DNA TGTGCCAGCAGCCTCCAGACTCCTCCGGATACGCAGTATTTT. It translates to CASSLQTPPDTQYF. The rearrangement joins TRBV5-5 to TRBJ2-3; no clear D gene. The CDR3 loop spans 14 amino acids. CDR1 is SGHKS and CDR2 is YYEKEE in the germline V gene (reference sequence). The ends were cut back, 4 bases at V and 6 bases at J, with 15 bases in the middle.

The chain carries TRBV2 and TRBJ1-6; the D gene is possibly TRBD1 (6 bases). V lost 3 bases, J lost 7 bases, and 7 bases lay in between. Germline V gives CDR1 SNHLY, CDR2 FYNNEI. CDR3 length: 13 residues. The CDR3 is CASSEDRNSPLHF. The CDR3 DNA follows: TGTGCCAGCAGTGAGGACAGAAATTCACCCCTCCACTTT. The full variable domain, rest sourced from reference TRBV2 and TRBJ1-6, is EPEVTQTPSHQVTQMGQEVILRCVPISNHLYFYWYRQILGQKVEFLVSFYNNEISEKSEIFDDQFSVERPDGSNFTLKIRSTKLEDSAMYFCASSEDRNSPLHFGNGTRLTVT.

In regard to this clone: In the same sample, other DNA sequences code for this CDR3. The chain carries TRBV19 and TRBJ2-1; D unresolved. In germline, CDR1 is LNHDA, CDR2 SQIVND (reference sequence). Trimming stripped 8 bases from V and 6 bases from J, with 11 bases between. This CDR3 comprises 12 residues. In DNA, the CDR3 is TGTGCCAGTTCCCCGACGGGCAATGAGCAGTTCTTC. Translated, it gives CASSPTGNEQFF.

The V gene is TRBV2, the J gene TRBJ1-6; 8 bases are a match to TRBD1. This CDR3 region has 15 residues. The V and J ends lost 6 bases and 12 bases, in that order; junction bases with no gene match: 13. In germline, CDR1 is SNHLY, CDR2 FYNNEI. CDR3 residues: CASRSGTGPFRPLHF. The CDR3 DNA reads TGTGCCAGCAGATCCGGGACAGGACCATTTAGACCCCTCCACTTT.

The genes are TRBV5-1 and TRBJ2-7; 9 bases map to TRBD1. Germline trimming cut 0 bases from V and 3 bases from J; bases unmatched to any gene: 7. The CDR3 contains 16 residues. The V gene's germline CDR1 is SGHRS and CDR2 YFSETQ. CDR3 loop: CASSLAGGTGIYEQYF. The DNA of the CDR3 is TGCGCCAGCAGCTTGGCGGGTGGGACAGGGATCTACGAGCAGTACTTC.